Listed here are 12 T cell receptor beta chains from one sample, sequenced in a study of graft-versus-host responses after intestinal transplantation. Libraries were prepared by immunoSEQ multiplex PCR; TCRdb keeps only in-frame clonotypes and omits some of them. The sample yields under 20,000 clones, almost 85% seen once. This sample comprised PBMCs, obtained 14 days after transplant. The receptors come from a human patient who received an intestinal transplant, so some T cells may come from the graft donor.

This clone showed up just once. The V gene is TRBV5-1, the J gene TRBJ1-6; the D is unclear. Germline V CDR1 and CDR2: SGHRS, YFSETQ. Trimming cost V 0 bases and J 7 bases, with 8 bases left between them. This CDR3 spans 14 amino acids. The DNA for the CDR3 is TGCGCCAGCAGCTTGGTGGGGATCAATTCACCCCTCCACTTT. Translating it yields CASSLVGINSPLHF.

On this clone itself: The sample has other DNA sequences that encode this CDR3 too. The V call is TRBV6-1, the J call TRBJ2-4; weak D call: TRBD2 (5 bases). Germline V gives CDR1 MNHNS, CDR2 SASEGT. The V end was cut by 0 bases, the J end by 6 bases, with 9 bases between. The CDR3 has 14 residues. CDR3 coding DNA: TGTGCCAGCAGTGAAGCTACTAGTGGAAACATTCAGTACTTC. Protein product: CASSEATSGNIQYF.

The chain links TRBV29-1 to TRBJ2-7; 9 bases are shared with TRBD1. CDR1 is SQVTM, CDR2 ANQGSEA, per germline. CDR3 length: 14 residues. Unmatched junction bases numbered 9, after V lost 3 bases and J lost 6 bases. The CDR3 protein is CSVETPGQGFEQYF. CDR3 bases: TGCAGCGTTGAGACCCCGGGACAGGGTTTCGAGCAGTACTTC.

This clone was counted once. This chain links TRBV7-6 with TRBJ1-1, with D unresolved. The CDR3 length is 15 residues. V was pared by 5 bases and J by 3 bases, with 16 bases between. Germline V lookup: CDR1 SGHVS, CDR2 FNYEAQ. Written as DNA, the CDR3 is TGTGCCAGCAGCCGCTCCCCGGACCTTGACACTGAAGCTTTCTTT. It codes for CASSRSPDLDTEAFF.

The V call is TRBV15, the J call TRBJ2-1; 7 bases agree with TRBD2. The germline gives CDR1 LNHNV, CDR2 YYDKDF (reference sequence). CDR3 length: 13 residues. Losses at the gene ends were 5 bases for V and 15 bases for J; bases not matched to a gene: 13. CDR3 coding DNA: TGTGCCACCAGCTGGGAGCGGGAACGGGACCCGTTCTTC. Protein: CATSWERERDPFF.

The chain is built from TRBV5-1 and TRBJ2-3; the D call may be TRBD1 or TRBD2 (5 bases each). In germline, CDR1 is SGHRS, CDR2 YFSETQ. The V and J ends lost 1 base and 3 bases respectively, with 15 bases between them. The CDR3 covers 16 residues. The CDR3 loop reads CASSLFGTGSTDTQYF. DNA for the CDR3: TGCGCCAGCAGCTTGTTTGGGACGGGAAGTACAGATACGCAGTATTTT.

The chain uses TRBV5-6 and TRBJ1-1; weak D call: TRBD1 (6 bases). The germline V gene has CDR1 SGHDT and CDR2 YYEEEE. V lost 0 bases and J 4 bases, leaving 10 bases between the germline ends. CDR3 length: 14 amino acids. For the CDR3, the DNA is TGTGCCAGCAGCTTGGGGGGGCTTGGCACTGAAGCTTTCTTT. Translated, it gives CASSLGGLGTEAFF.

CDR3 nucleotides: TGTGCCAGCAGCTTAGAATTTGGCGGGGGGGCAAGCAATGAGCAGTTCTTC. It translates to CASSLEFGGGASNEQFF. The chain combines TRBV11-2 with TRBJ2-1, with TRBD2 matching 9 bases. The CDR3 has 17 amino acids. With V trimmed by 0 bases and J by 6 bases, 9 bases remained unmatched. Germline V gives CDR1 SGHAT, CDR2 FQNNGV.

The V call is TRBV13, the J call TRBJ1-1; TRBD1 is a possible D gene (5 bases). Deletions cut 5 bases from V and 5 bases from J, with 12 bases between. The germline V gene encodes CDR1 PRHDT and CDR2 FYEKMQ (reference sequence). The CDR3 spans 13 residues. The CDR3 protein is CASSRGRETEAFF. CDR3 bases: TGTGCCAGCAGCCGAGGCAGGGAAACTGAAGCTTTCTTT.

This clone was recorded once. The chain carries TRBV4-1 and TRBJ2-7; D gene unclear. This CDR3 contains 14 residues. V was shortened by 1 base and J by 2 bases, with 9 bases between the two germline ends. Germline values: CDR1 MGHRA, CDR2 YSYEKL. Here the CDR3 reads CASSQVVDTYEQYF. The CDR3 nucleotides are TGCGCCAGCAGCCAAGTTGTCGATACCTACGAGCAGTACTTC.

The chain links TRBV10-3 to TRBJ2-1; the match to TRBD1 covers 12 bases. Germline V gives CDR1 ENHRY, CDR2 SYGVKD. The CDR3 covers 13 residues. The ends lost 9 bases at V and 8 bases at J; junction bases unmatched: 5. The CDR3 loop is CAMRGTGGDEQFF. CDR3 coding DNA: TGTGCCATGCGGGGGACAGGGGGCGATGAGCAGTTCTTC.

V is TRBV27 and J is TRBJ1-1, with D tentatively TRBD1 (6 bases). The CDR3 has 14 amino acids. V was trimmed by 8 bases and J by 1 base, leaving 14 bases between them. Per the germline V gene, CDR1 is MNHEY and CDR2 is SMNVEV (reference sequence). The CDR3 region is CASSQGIENTEAFF. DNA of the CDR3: TGTGCCAGCTCCCAGGGGATTGAGAACACTGAAGCTTTCTTT.